Presented here are 6 T cell receptor beta chains from one specimen sequenced in a study of T-cell reconstitution after alpha-beta-depleted transplantation in children. Preparation of the TCRbeta library involved a method that used unique molecular identifiers. TCRdb itself ran the PCR reads through MiXCR, one entry per CDR3 protein. Here the sample spans hundreds of thousands of distinct CDR3 sequences, roughly a quarter being singletons. Sequencing was performed on PBMCs, mostly from graft donor cells, taken 360 days after TCRalphabeta/CD19-depleted stem cell transplant. Source of these receptors: a female patient between 2 and 15 years old who had a stem cell transplant for congenital amegakaryocytic thrombocytopenia, so the T cells may come from the graft donor.

V gene TRBV28 combines with J gene TRBJ2-3; TRBD1 might be the D (5 bases). This CDR3 region has 15 residues. Germline assignment: CDR1 MDHEN and CDR2 SYDVKM. V lost 4 bases and J lost 6, with 17 bases in between. This chain's CDR3 is CASSSPQRQIDTQYF. DNA of the CDR3: TGTGCCAGCAGTTCCCCCCAGCGACAGATCGATACGCAGTATTTT.

The J gene is TRBJ2-3, the V gene TRBV29-1, with a weak D call TRBD2 (6 bases). V dropped 4 bases and J dropped 4 bases, with 18 bases sitting between them. CDR1 and CDR2 (germline): SQVTM, ANQGSEA. This CDR3 region has 15 residues. The CDR3 loop is CSVVRGTGRSDTQYF. The CDR3 coding sequence is TGCAGCGTTGTCCGAGGGACTGGCAGATCAGATACGCAGTATTTT.

The chain uses TRBV20-1 and TRBJ2-3; no firm D call. V gave up 2 bases and J gave up 6 bases, with 6 bases separating them. Germline loops: CDR1 DFQATT, CDR2 SNEGSKA (reference sequence). The CDR3 spans 11 residues. The CDR3 DNA reads as TGCAGTGCTAGACCCAAGGATACGCAGTATTTT. Amino acids: CSARPKDTQYF.

The CDR3 nucleotides are TGTGCCAGCAGCCACCGTAACACTGAAGCTTTCTTT. It specifies CASSHRNTEAFF. The chain is built from TRBV6-5 and TRBJ1-1; no clear D gene. Per germline, CDR1 MNHEY and CDR2 SVGAGI. The CDR3 totals 12 residues. The V and J ends lost 6 bases and 2 bases respectively, with 7 bases between them.

This clonotype was counted between two and nine times. J is TRBJ2-7 and V is TRBV10-3, with TRBD1 as a possible D gene (6 bases). Germline CDR1 is ENHRY and CDR2 is SYGVKD. The CDR3 consists of 15 residues. The V end was cut by 10 bases, the J end by 5 bases, with 24 bases between. CDR3 in amino acids: CATTPSRQGNHEQYF. Here the CDR3 DNA reads TGTGCCACAACCCCATCGCGGCAGGGGAACCACGAGCAGTACTTC.

The V gene is TRBV12-3 or TRBV12-4, the J gene TRBJ2-2, with 8 positions matching TRBD2. This CDR3 is built from 17 residues. The junction had 10 bases not matched to a gene; V was cut back by 7 bases and J by 0 bases. The CDR3 loop is CASTPWAGGTNTGELFF. DNA for the CDR3: TGTGCCAGCACCCCTTGGGCGGGGGGAACGAACACCGGGGAGCTGTTTTTT.